The present T cell receptor beta chain was sequenced within a study of T cell repertoires in cytomegalovirus infection. The study's findings and limits: Predominance within the ex vivo response was attributable to HLA-C-restricted CMV-specific TCR beta clonotypes.

TCRdb analysed the reads with MiXCR anew, one entry per CDR3 protein. The sample includes about 700,000 distinct CDR3 sequences, around a third of them seen just once. Comments on this clonotype: Its cognate antigen is unknown.

Germline-derived CDR1 and CDR2 are MNHNS and SASEGT. The CDR3 is 19 amino acids. V lost 8 bases, J lost 0 bases, and 19 bases stayed unmatched. The source is a human donor in good health (CMV status not recorded). Some clones in this sample may be carry-over from other donors' samples. Sequencing was performed on cultured PBMCs, taken from culture after CMV antigen stimulation. This sequence joins TRBV6-1 and TRBJ2-7, with 10 positions matching TRBD2. CDR3 protein: CASGARISPSGGSSYEQYF. The CDR3, as DNA: TGTGCCAGCGGAGCTCGGATAAGTCCTAGCGGGGGATCCTCCTACGAGCAGTACTTC.